These T cell receptor beta chains were read from a single sample in a study of T-cell memory formation after mild COVID-19. Each CDR3 protein is one row after TCRdb ran MiXCR on the 5' RACE reads. The table includes 250,000 or so distinct CDR3 sequences, about a sixth detected once. Sequenced input: PBMCs or a T cell subset sorted from them (not recorded which). The source is a man younger than 35 who had mild COVID-19 (a few samples of this study predate the infection). Cell type and time point are not known. Both conserved end residues are part of each CDR3. A D gene is named only where the DNA matches it firmly. Rows may omit the clone size; those that give it use once, few, many or a size class.

d_gene	abundance	v_gene	j_gene	CDR3aa	CDR3nt
TRBD1	many	TRBV5-1	TRBJ2-3	CASSQGVGSGDTQYF	TGCGCCAGCAGCCAGGGGGTAGGGAGCGGCGATACGCAGTATTTT
TRBD1	few	TRBV7-6	TRBJ2-2	CASKQGSAGELFF	TGTGCCAGCAAACAGGGGAGTGCCGGGGAGCTGTTTTTT
-	few	TRBV18	TRBJ1-1	CASSLTDNTEAFF	TGTGCCAGCTCCCTGACAGACAACACTGAAGCTTTCTTT
-	-	TRBV19	TRBJ2-7	CASSIGGKGEQYF	TGTGCCAGTAGTATAGGAGGGAAGGGCGAGCAGTACTTC
-	many	TRBV20-1	TRBJ1-1	CSARRQGKAFF	TGCAGTGCTAGAAGGCAGGGAAAGGCTTTCTTT
TRBD2	-	TRBV9	TRBJ2-1	CASSGSGAYNEQFF	TGTGCCAGCAGCGGTAGCGGGGCCTACAATGAGCAGTTCTTC
TRBD2	-	TRBV24-1	TRBJ2-5	CATSDSRSSGETQYF	TGTGCCACCAGTGATTCCCGTTCTAGCGGAGAGACCCAGTACTTC
TRBD2	-	TRBV6-5	TRBJ2-5	CASSRTSGAQETQYF	TGTGCCAGCAGTCGGACTAGCGGGGCCCAAGAGACCCAGTACTTC
-	many	TRBV19	TRBJ2-1	CASSRQVNEQFF	TGTGCCAGTAGTAGACAGGTAAATGAGCAGTTCTTC
TRBD2	-	TRBV4-2	TRBJ2-1	CASSLEPGGGLGHNEQFF	TGTGCCAGCAGCCTCGAGCCCGGGGGGGGCCTCGGGCACAATGAGCAGTTCTTC
-	-	TRBV20-1	TRBJ2-3	CSAPSSAGTDTQYF	TGCAGTGCCCCCTCATCGGCGGGCACAGATACGCAGTATTTT
-	-	TRBV24-1	TRBJ2-1	CATSESGEQFF	TGTGCCACCAGTGAATCTGGTGAGCAGTTCTTC
-	-	TRBV5-1	TRBJ2-1	CASSLAGPEQFF	TGCGCCAGCAGCTTGGCGGGTCCGGAGCAGTTCTTC
-	few	TRBV12-3/TRBV12-4	TRBJ1-1	CASSTSSVGTEAFF	TGTGCCAGCAGCACCTCTTCGGTGGGCACTGAAGCTTTCTTT
-	few	TRBV6-6	TRBJ2-7	CASSSSGRTYEQYF	TGTGCCAGCAGCAGCTCTGGCAGAACTTACGAGCAGTACTTC
-	-	TRBV28	TRBJ1-1	CASRVSVNTEAFF	TGTGCCAGCCGGGTCAGCGTGAACACTGAAGCTTTCTTT
-	-	TRBV20-1	TRBJ2-5	CSAQSGLPGTQYF	TGCAGTGCTCAATCAGGACTCCCGGGGACCCAGTACTTC
-	-	TRBV5-6	TRBJ2-7	CASSLGGAAAEQYF	TGTGCCAGCAGCTTGGGGGGCGCGGCAGCCGAGCAGTACTTC
-	-	TRBV4-2	TRBJ2-5	CASSQDWKSQETQYF	TGTGCCAGCAGCCAAGATTGGAAATCTCAAGAGACCCAGTACTTC
-	-	TRBV6-2/TRBV6-3	TRBJ2-7	CASSLPFYEQYF	TGTGCCAGCAGTCTCCCCTTCTACGAGCAGTACTTC
-	-	TRBV24-1	TRBJ2-1	CATSEATGFYNEQFF	TGTGCCACCAGTGAGGCTACAGGATTCTACAATGAGCAGTTCTTC
-	few	TRBV19	TRBJ2-2	CASSVSVTGELFF	TGTGCCAGTAGTGTCTCAGTCACCGGGGAGCTGTTTTTT
TRBD2	few	TRBV5-1	TRBJ2-1	CASSLEVGGAAYNEQFF	TGCGCCAGCAGCTTGGAGGTCGGGGGGGCCGCCTACAATGAGCAGTTCTTC
-	many	TRBV7-6	TRBJ2-2	CASSYLGDTGELFF	TGTGCCAGCAGCTACCTGGGGGACACCGGGGAGCTGTTTTTT
-	few	TRBV29-1	TRBJ1-2	CSARDEVYGYTF	TGCAGCGCCCGGGATGAGGTCTATGGCTACACCTTC
-	few	TRBV5-4	TRBJ2-1	CASSGGPDRQYNEQFF	TGTGCCAGCAGCGGGGGGCCGGACAGACAATACAATGAGCAGTTCTTC
TRBD2	many	TRBV6-2/TRBV6-3	TRBJ2-1	CASSYSAPSGVYNEQFF	TGTGCCAGCAGTTACTCGGCCCCTAGCGGGGTATACAATGAGCAGTTCTTC
-	many	TRBV20-1	TRBJ1-2	CSAMGGGNYGYTF	TGCAGTGCCATGGGAGGTGGGAACTATGGCTACACCTTC
-	many	TRBV27	TRBJ2-5	CASSLTGKTQYF	TGTGCCAGCAGCCTAACAGGGAAGACCCAGTACTTC
-	-	TRBV7-2	TRBJ1-1	CASSLRHTEAFF	TGTGCCAGCAGCCTCCGACACACTGAAGCTTTCTTT
-	-	TRBV5-1	TRBJ1-4	CASSWGPGANEKLFF	TGCGCCAGCAGTTGGGGACCAGGGGCTAATGAAAAACTGTTTTTT
TRBD2	few	TRBV3-1	TRBJ2-5	CASSHPGGAGLETQYF	TGTGCCAGCAGCCACCCCGGGGGGGCGGGGTTAGAGACCCAGTACTTC
TRBD1	-	TRBV7-2	TRBJ1-5	CASSLSVVGGQPENQPQHF	TGTGCCAGCAGCTTATCGGTTGTTGGGGGACAGCCGGAAAATCAGCCCCAGCATTTT
-	-	TRBV12-3/TRBV12-4	TRBJ1-1	CASSLAGVGTEAFF	TGTGCCAGCAGTTTAGCGGGGGTAGGAACTGAAGCTTTCTTT
TRBD2	-	TRBV7-2	TRBJ2-5	CASSKYGLAGQETQYF	TGTGCCAGCAGTAAATACGGACTAGCGGGACAAGAGACCCAGTACTTC
TRBD2	few	TRBV6-2/TRBV6-3	TRBJ2-5	CASSSLASEETQYF	TGTGCCAGCAGTTCACTAGCGTCGGAAGAGACCCAGTACTTC
TRBD1	-	TRBV12-3/TRBV12-4	TRBJ2-2	CASRPRGQGTGELFF	TGTGCCAGCAGACCTAGGGGACAGGGTACCGGGGAGCTGTTTTTT